This section outlines one T cell receptor (beta chain) sequence together with its context. The assay was immunoSEQ multiplex PCR, and TCRdb's table has in-frame clones only and misses some. The table has 100,000 to 150,000 clones, around 88% seen once. This sample was taken from a study of blood T cell repertoires in COVID-19. Study information: Sample material is recorded as cDNA or gDNA derived from T cells, B-cell-depleted T cells, or PBMCs.

Per germline, CDR1 SNHLY and CDR2 FYNNEI. Trimming shortened V by 2 bases and J by 11 bases, and 9 bases separated the two germline ends. The CDR3 is made up of 11 amino acids. The clonotype originates from a man aged 45-65 years with acute or convalescent COVID-19. Source material: peripheral blood. The chain combines TRBV2 with TRBJ1-1; D unresolved. The CDR3, as DNA: TGTGCCAGCAGTGAAAGAGTAGAGGCTTTCTTT. Amino acids: CASSERVEAFF.